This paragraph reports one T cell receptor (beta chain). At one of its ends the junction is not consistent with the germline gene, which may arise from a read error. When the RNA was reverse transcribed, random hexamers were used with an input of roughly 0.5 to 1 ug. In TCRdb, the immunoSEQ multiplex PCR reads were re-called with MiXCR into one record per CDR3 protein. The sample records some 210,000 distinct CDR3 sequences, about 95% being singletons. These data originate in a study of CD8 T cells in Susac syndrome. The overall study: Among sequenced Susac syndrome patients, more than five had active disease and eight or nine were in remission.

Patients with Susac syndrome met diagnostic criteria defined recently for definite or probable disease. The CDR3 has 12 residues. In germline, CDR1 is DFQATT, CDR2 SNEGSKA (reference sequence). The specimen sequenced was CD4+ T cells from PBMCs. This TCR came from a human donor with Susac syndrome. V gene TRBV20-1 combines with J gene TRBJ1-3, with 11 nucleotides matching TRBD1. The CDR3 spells CSAREGPGQGGF. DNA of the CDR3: TGCAGTGCTAGGGAAGGTCCGGGACAGGGGGGATTT.